The table lists the clone carrying this T cell receptor (beta chain) with many counts. The TCR beta library used iRepertoire HTBI primers with Arm-PCR amplification of CDR3. MiXCR, run by TCRdb on the multiplex PCR reads, gives a single entry per CDR3 protein. The sample holds hundreds of thousands of distinct CDR3 sequences, 15% to 20% seen once. The sample's time point: newly diagnosed GD, antithyroid drugs for less than 3 months. Isolated PBMC RNA provided the starting material for the TCR library. The entry originates in a study of regulatory T cells in long-lasting Graves disease. Germline CDR1 MDHEN, CDR2 SYDVKM. The junction had 5 bases not matched to a gene; V was cut back by 1 base and J by 4 bases. The CDR3 is made up of 15 amino acids. This sample also belongs to another study, concerning T cells in Graves' hyperthyroidism and ophthalmopathy.

This TCR came from a woman aged 25 to 39 with Graves disease. The rearrangement joins TRBV28 to TRBJ1-2; 8 bases line up with TRBD1. Specimen: peripheral blood mononuclear cells (PBMCs), collected at new diagnosis, from a patient treated with antithyroid drugs. As DNA, the CDR3 is TGTGCCAGCAGTTTATCCTACAGGGGGGGCTATGGCTACACCTTC. Its protein product is CASSLSYRGGYGYTF.